This T cell receptor (beta chain) was recorded in a study of T cell responses to AZD1222 COVID-19 vaccine (dated by TCRdb to 2020 to 2023). About the full investigation: AZD1222 recipients whose second dose came at about 4 weeks and those whose second dose came at about 12 weeks were combined into one group, since spike-specific TCR depth and breadth did not differ between the two schedules. TCR sequencing covered 233 trial participants: 200 to 220 given two doses of AZD1222 and 26 given two doses of MenACWY control vaccine. Trial participants were enrolled into age subgroups of 18-55, 56-69 and 70-plus years, which contained about 160, 30 and 59 TCR-sequenced participants, respectively.

The CDR3 regions of human TCRbeta chains were analyzed by immunosequencing. The published analysis was carried out like this. Repertoire TCRs were checked for matches against a reference library of SARS-CoV-2-specific TCRs that had been generated using the MIRA antigen-specificity platform. Breadth meant the fraction of unique TCRs that were SARS-CoV-2-associated, whereas depth meant the fraction of total T cells that were SARS-CoV-2-associated. Using the MIRA data, every spike-specific TCR was mapped to the spike region that the TCR reacted to and assigned to either a CD4 or a CD8 class. Log10-transformed breadth and depth values were compared by one-way ANOVA with Sidak's multiple comparisons tests. TCRdb re-hosts the immuneACCESS table, in-frame sequences only. Its copies lack some clones; in the studies checked, an unresolved V gene accounts for under half of them, and the cause for the rest is not known. The D gene and trimming were derived from the DNA, and the V and J assignments and clone size from that table. The sample table contains around 99,000 clones; only one count was recorded for 90% to 95% of them. The ten biggest clones cover roughly 12% of the sample.

The paper as a whole reports these results and caveats: Because no day 14 peak-response samples were available, the repertoires could be characterized only after the peak T cell response. Epitopes outside the regions mutated in the B.1.351 and B.1.1.7 variants were reportedly recognized by nearly half of the unique spike-specific TCRs. After two AZD1222 doses, both the breadth and the depth of spike-specific TCRs were significantly higher than at day 0 and than in MenACWY recipients. In the small 56-69-year group, the increase in depth fell short of significance, most likely because of low power. Conclusions about previously exposed vaccinees were limited because only a handful of AZD1222 recipients were SARS-CoV-2 seropositive at baseline. Participants were mostly white British, with more females than males. The authors suggested clonal diversity may have been underestimated. The vaccine-associated CD4 TCRs covered the entire spike protein, and the dominant responses fell in regions 160-218 and 743-854.

Remarks on this clone: The clone's antigen remains unknown. Qualities for individual bases were not recorded, and no much larger clone is one base off.

The time point label corresponds to: baseline before first vaccination. Samples from vaccinated people were obtained from the UK trials COV001 and COV002, which included a single-blind randomized controlled phase 2/3 trial of AZD1222 (ChAdOx1 nCoV-19) in healthy adults. For TCRbeta chain sequencing, PBMC samples were collected from trial participants at day 0 and at day 28 after the second dose. Specimen: peripheral blood, collected on day 0 of AZD1222 vaccination. This clonotype originated in an adult in good health.

In nucleotide form, the sequence is TGTGCCAGCAGCAACCGGGACAGGGGGCGAGCATGGAATTCACCCCTCCACTTT. The resulting protein is CASSNRDRGRAWNSPLHF. Recombination joined TRBV21-1 with TRBJ1-6; the listed D gene, TRBD1, was not tested against the DNA. TRBV21-1 is listed as a pseudogene. From the cysteine through the phenylalanine, the CDR3 covers 18 amino acids. The kept DNA is CDR3 alone, 54 bases in frame from the first base.